Presented here are 19 T cell receptor beta chains from one specimen sequenced in a study of technical replicates of blood from a few donors. Produced via immunoSEQ multiplex PCR; TCRdb's table is partial and in-frame only. Found here are more than 65,000 clones, 80% to 95% of them singletons; the top ten hold about 0.37%. Source material: T cells isolated from PBMCs. The receptors come from a human donor in good health.

This clone was picked up one time. This chain joins TRBV4-3 and TRBJ2-7; D not certain. CDR3 size: 15 residues. The V gene's germline CDR1 is LGHNA and CDR2 YSLEER. With 2 bases removed from V and 0 bases from J, the gap between germline ends came to 11 bases. In DNA form, the CDR3 reads TGCGCCAGCAGCCAATCCGGTCTAGGCTCCTACGAGCAGTACTTC. Translating gives CASSQSGLGSYEQYF.

The chain is built from TRBV7-3 and TRBJ2-2, with 8 bases aligning to TRBD2. Germline values: CDR1 SGHTA, CDR2 FQGTGA. The CDR3 spans 14 residues. V shed 5 bases and J 5 bases; nucleotides not matched to a gene: 4. The CDR3 coding sequence is TGTGCCAGCAGCCCGGGACTAGTAACCGGGGAGCTGTTTTTT. Translated, it gives CASSPGLVTGELFF.

This clone was detected once. The V gene is TRBV15, the J gene TRBJ1-1; a possible D gene is TRBD1 (5 bases). Trimming stripped 5 bases from V and 3 bases from J, with 7 bases between. This CDR3 comprises 12 residues. The germline gives CDR1 LNHNV, CDR2 YYDKDF (reference sequence). Here the CDR3 reads CATSVGDTEAFF. CDR3 sequence (DNA): TGTGCCACCAGCGTAGGGGACACTGAAGCTTTCTTT. The variable domain in full, completed from reference TRBV15 and TRBJ1-1, reads DAMVIQNPRYQVTQFGKPVTLSCSQTLNHNVMYWYQQKSSQAPKLLFHYYDKDFNNEADTPDNFQSRRPNTSFCFLDIRSPGLGDTAMYLCATSVGDTEAFFGQGTRLTVV.

The V gene is TRBV30, the J gene TRBJ2-7; no clear D gene. Germline lookup yields CDR1 GTSNPN and CDR2 SVGIG (reference sequence). The length of the CDR3 is 12 residues. Trimming removed 5 bases from V and 3 bases from J, with 11 bases in between. CDR3 sequence (DNA): TGTGCCTGGGGCCAGGATAACTACGAGCAGTACTTC. It translates to CAWGQDNYEQYF.

This sequence joins TRBV30 and TRBJ2-2; D is unclear. The CDR3 length is 12 residues. V lost 4 bases, J lost 1 base, and 4 bases lay in between. Germline-derived CDR1 and CDR2 are GTSNPN and SVGIG (reference sequence). The CDR3 region has the DNA TGTGCCTGGACCGTGAACACCGGGGAGCTGTTTTTT. Translated, it gives CAWTVNTGELFF.

This clone was seen only a few times. The rearrangement joins TRBV2 to TRBJ1-2; D might be TRBD1 (5 bases). The CDR3 has 13 residues. The V gene's germline CDR1 is SNHLY and CDR2 FYNNEI. The V end was cut by 0 bases, the J end by 6 bases, with 8 bases between. The CDR3 loop reads CASSEAAGNGYTF. The CDR3 nucleotides are TGTGCCAGCAGTGAAGCGGCAGGGAATGGCTACACCTTC.

V gene TRBV28 combines with J gene TRBJ2-1; perhaps TRBD2 as D (6 bases). From germline, CDR1 is MDHEN and CDR2 SYDVKM. The germline V and J ends were trimmed by 2 bases and 8 bases, with 16 bases remaining between them. The CDR3 is 15 amino acids. The CDR3 protein is CASSLGSGQPHEQFF. DNA for the CDR3: TGTGCCAGCAGTTTAGGTAGCGGCCAACCCCATGAGCAGTTCTTC.

This chain joins TRBV12-5 and TRBJ1-2; 9 bases line up with TRBD1. This CDR3 is 13 amino acids long. The germline V gene encodes CDR1 LGHNT and CDR2 FRNRAP. The junction had 3 bases not matched to a gene; V was cut back by 4 bases and J by 6 bases. The CDR3, as DNA: TGTGCTAGTGGTTCCCGGGACAGGGATGGCTACACCTTC. This sequence encodes CASGSRDRDGYTF.

The chain recombines TRBV7-9 with TRBJ1-2; TRBD1 matches at 8 bases. CDR1 SEHNR and CDR2 FQNEAQ come from the germline V gene (reference sequence). Trimming at V came to 1 base and at J to 5 bases, leaving 9 bases not matched to a gene. This CDR3 is 16 amino acids long. The CDR3, as DNA: TGTGCCAGCAGCTTAGGGACAGGGAGAACGGGTTATGGCTACACCTTC. Amino acids: CASSLGTGRTGYGYTF.

The chain recombines TRBV19 with TRBJ2-1; 10 nucleotides agree with TRBD2. The CDR3 is 16 residues long. Germline lookup yields CDR1 LNHDA and CDR2 SQIVND (reference sequence). V shed 6 bases, J shed 2 bases, and the junction held 7 bases outside the gene matches. CDR3 sequence: CASRRELAGPYNEQFF. The CDR3 DNA reads TGTGCCAGTAGGAGGGAACTAGCGGGGCCCTACAATGAGCAGTTCTTC.

The gene calls are TRBV5-1 and TRBJ2-3; maybe TRBD1 (5 bases). This CDR3 has 15 residues. Trimming pared 5 bases from V and 7 bases from J, leaving 20 bases between. Germline CDR1 SGHRS, CDR2 YFSETQ. This chain's CDR3 is CASRQGDSFIYTQYF. The CDR3 coding sequence is TGCGCCAGCAGACAAGGGGATTCTTTCATCTATACGCAGTATTTT.

The gene calls are TRBV27 and TRBJ1-2, with 9 bases lining up with TRBD1. Germline lookup yields CDR1 MNHEY and CDR2 SMNVEV (reference sequence). Trimming cost V 4 bases and J 5 bases; bases outside gene matches: 14. The length of the CDR3 is 17 residues. The CDR3 region has the DNA TGTGCCAGCAGTTACCGGGACAGGGCCCTCAAGGGGTATGGCTACACCTTC. It is translated as CASSYRDRALKGYGYTF.

The chain couples TRBV28 to TRBJ1-1, with D possibly TRBD1 on 5 matching bases. Germline lookup yields CDR1 MDHEN and CDR2 SYDVKM. The length of the CDR3 is 13 residues. V shed 8 bases and J shed 4 bases, with 14 bases lying between them. CDR3 residues: CASRLLQATEAFF. The CDR3 DNA sequence: TGTGCCAGCCGTCTTCTACAGGCCACTGAAGCTTTCTTT. The whole variable domain, remainder taken from reference TRBV28 and TRBJ1-1, is DVKVTQSSRYLVKRTGEKVFLECVQDMDHENMFWYRQDPGLGLRLIYFSYDVKMKEKGDIPEGYSVSREKKERFSLILESASTNQTSMYLCASRLLQATEAFFGQGTRLTVV.

The chain employs TRBV25-1 and TRBJ2-7; 7 bases agree with TRBD2. J gave up 2 bases and V 4 bases, and 5 bases lay outside the gene matches. This CDR3 region has 14 residues. Germline lookup yields CDR1 MGHDK and CDR2 SYGVNS. The CDR3 loop reads CASSVTSATYEQYF. The CDR3 nucleotides read TGTGCCAGCAGTGTTACTAGCGCTACCTACGAGCAGTACTTC.

The J gene is TRBJ2-7, the V gene TRBV6-5; TRBD2 is a possible D gene (7 bases). This CDR3 has 15 residues. Trimming cost V 3 bases and J 2 bases, with 14 bases left between them. Germline CDR1 MNHEY, CDR2 SVGAGI. The CDR3, as DNA: TGTGCCAGCAGTTATTTTAGGGGGGGAACCTACGAGCAGTACTTC. Its protein is CASSYFRGGTYEQYF.

The J gene is TRBJ2-5, the V gene TRBV6-8, with 7 bases lining up with TRBD2. CDR1 is MNHGY, CDR2 SAAAGT, per germline. V gave up 8 bases and J gave up 5 bases; unmatched junction bases: 8. The CDR3 loop spans 13 amino acids. The CDR3: CASDPCGSETQYF. The CDR3 bases are TGTGCCAGCGACCCTTGCGGGAGTGAGACCCAGTACTTC.

The chain has TRBV7-2 and TRBJ1-2; 7 nucleotides align to TRBD1. The V segment lost 5 bases and the J segment 8 bases; nucleotides outside the gene matches: 11. Germline V gene lookup returns CDR1 SGHTA and CDR2 FQGNSA. The CDR3 consists of 14 residues. DNA for the CDR3: TGTGCCAGCAGCCCAGCAGGGGGGTTCGGGGGCTACACCTTC. The encoded protein is CASSPAGGFGGYTF.

The chain links TRBV6-6 to TRBJ2-7; 8 positions match TRBD1. Looked up from germline, CDR1 is MNHNY and CDR2 is SVGAGI (reference sequence). The CDR3 covers 13 residues. The V gene end was trimmed by 6 bases and the J gene end by 3 bases; junction bases not matched to a gene: 4. Here the CDR3 DNA reads TGTGCCAGCAGGGACAGGGAAAACTACGAGCAGTACTTC. Its protein is CASRDRENYEQYF.

The chain carries TRBV30 and TRBJ2-7, with TRBD1 matching 11 bases. Germline assignment: CDR1 GTSNPN and CDR2 SVGIG (reference sequence). The CDR3 has 13 residues. V was pared by 3 bases and J by 5 bases, with 3 bases of the junction left unmatched. The CDR3 region has the DNA TGTGCCTGGAGATTGGACAGGGGGCACGAGCAGTACTTC. This sequence encodes CAWRLDRGHEQYF.